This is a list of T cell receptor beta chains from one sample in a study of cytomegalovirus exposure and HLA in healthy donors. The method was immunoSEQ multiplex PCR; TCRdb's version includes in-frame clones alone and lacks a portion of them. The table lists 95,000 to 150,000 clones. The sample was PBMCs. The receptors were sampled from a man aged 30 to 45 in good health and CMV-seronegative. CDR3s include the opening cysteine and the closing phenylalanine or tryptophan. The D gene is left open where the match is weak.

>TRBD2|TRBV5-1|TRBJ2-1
CASSPPLAGGSNEQFF
TGCGCCAGCAGCCCCCCTTTAGCGGGAGGAAGCAATGAGCAGTTCTTC
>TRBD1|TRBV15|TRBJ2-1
CATSREGQGAFNEQFF
TGTGCCACCAGCAGAGAGGGACAGGGGGCTTTCAATGAGCAGTTCTTC
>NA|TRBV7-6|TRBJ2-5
CASSAAGYNETQYF
TGTGCCAGCAGCGCAGCCGGGTATAACGAGACCCAGTACTTC
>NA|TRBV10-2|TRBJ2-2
CASSEQGPTGELFF
TGCGCCAGCAGTGAGCAGGGTCCCACCGGGGAGCTGTTTTTT
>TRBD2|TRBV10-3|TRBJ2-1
CAITGTSVNEQFF
TGTGCCATCACGGGGACTAGCGTAAATGAGCAGTTCTTC
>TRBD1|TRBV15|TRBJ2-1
CATSRPGQGAVNEQFF
TGTGCCACCAGCAGACCGGGACAGGGGGCTGTCAATGAGCAGTTCTTC
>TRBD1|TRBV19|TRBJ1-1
CASSPLRQGAEAFF
TGTGCCAGTAGTCCTCTCCGACAGGGGGCTGAAGCTTTCTTT
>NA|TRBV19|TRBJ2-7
CASGDISRGLAYEQYF
TGTGCCAGTGGGGATATATCGCGGGGGCTCGCCTACGAGCAGTACTTC
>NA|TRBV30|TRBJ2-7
CAWNLLGGYEQYF
TGTGCCTGGAACCTGCTGGGGGGTTACGAGCAGTACTTC
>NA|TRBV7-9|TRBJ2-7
CASSPGEGSSYEQYF
TGTGCCAGCAGCCCTGGTGAGGGCAGCTCCTACGAGCAGTACTTC
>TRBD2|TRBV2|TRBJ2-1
CASTQGLAGPNEQFF
TGTGCCAGCACCCAGGGACTAGCGGGACCCAATGAGCAGTTCTTC
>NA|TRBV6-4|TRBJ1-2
CASSDQGQNYGYTF
TGTGCCAGCAGTGACCAAGGACAGAACTATGGCTACACCTTC
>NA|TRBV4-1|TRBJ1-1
CASSQERGTEAFF
TGCGCCAGCAGCCAAGAGCGGGGTACTGAAGCTTTCTTT
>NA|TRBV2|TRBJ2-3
CASLQSTDTQYF
TGTGCCAGCCTACAGAGCACAGATACGCAGTATTTT
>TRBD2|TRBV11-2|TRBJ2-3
CASSLLAGYTDTQYF
TGTGCCAGCAGCCTACTAGCGGGATACACAGATACGCAGTATTTT
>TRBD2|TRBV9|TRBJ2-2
CASDRGGSETGELFF
TGTGCCAGCGACCGGGGCGGGAGTGAGACCGGGGAGCTGTTTTTT
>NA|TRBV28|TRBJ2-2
CASSSPTVAGELFF
TGTGCCAGCAGTTCCCCGACAGTAGCCGGGGAGCTGTTTTTT
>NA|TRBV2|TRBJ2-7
CASGQGPHEQYF
TGTGCCAGCGGGCAGGGTCCCCACGAGCAGTACTTC
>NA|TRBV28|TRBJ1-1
CASSSLRGWGTEAFF
TGTGCCAGCAGTTCGCTGCGGGGTTGGGGTACTGAAGCTTTCTTT
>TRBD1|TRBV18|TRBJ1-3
CASSPGQASGNTIYF
TGTGCCAGCTCGCCTGGACAGGCCTCTGGAAACACCATATATTTT
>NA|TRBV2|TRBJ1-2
CASSEMTAYGYTF
TGTGCCAGCAGTGAAATGACAGCCTATGGCTACACCTTC
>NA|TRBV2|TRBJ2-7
CASREDSGGGQYF
TGTGCCAGCAGAGAGGACAGCGGCGGGGGGCAGTACTTC
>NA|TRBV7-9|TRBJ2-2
CASSSTELSIAGELFF
TGTGCCAGCAGCTCCACCGAGCTATCAATCGCCGGGGAGCTGTTTTTT
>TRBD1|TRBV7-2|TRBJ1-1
CASSLGQGQGNTEAFF
TGTGCCAGCAGCTTAGGTCAGGGACAGGGGAACACTGAAGCTTTCTTT
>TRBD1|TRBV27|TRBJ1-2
CASSFGGRGLGGYTF
TGTGCCAGCAGTTTCGGGGGCAGGGGGCTAGGTGGCTACACCTTC
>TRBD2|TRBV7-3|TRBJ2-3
CASSPHGGDTDTQYF
TGTGCCAGCAGCCCCCACGGGGGGGACACAGATACGCAGTATTTT
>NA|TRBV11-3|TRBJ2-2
CASSLLRDTGELFF
TGTGCCAGCAGCCTCCTCAGGGACACCGGGGAGCTGTTTTTT
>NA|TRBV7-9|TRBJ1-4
CASSLSFAGTNEKLFF
TGTGCCAGCAGCTTATCCTTCGCAGGAACTAATGAAAAACTGTTTTTT
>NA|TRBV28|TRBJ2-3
CASSLRSPSTQYF
TGTGCCAGCAGTTTGCGGAGTCCTTCTACGCAGTATTTT
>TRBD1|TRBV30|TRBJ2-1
CAWDTGTGGGNEQFF
TGTGCCTGGGACACCGGGACAGGAGGCGGGAATGAGCAGTTCTTC
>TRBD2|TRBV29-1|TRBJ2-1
CSGERGRSYNEQFF
TGCAGCGGAGAGCGGGGGCGGTCCTACAATGAGCAGTTCTTC